These 22 T cell receptor beta chains were sequenced from one sample in a study of long-term antiretroviral therapy in people with HIV. Version v3.0 of the immunoSEQ assay ran at survey level. Libraries were prepared by immunoSEQ multiplex PCR; TCRdb keeps only in-frame clonotypes and omits some of them. The sample consists of approximately 11,000 clones, around 89% of them appearing once. The source was unsorted PBMCs, collected 0.2 years before starting antiretroviral therapy. These receptors originate from a woman aged 40 to 49 with HIV.

This rearrangement joins TRBV5-7 to TRBJ1-2; maybe TRBD1 (5 bases). TRBV5-7 is sorted into the ORF group, with uncertain function. Trimming shortened V by 1 base and J by 4 bases, and 14 bases separated the two germline ends. The CDR3 sequence is 15 residues long. The CDR3 sequence: CASSLKGIRGYGYTF. The CDR3 nucleotides read TGTGCCAGCAGCTTGAAGGGCATAAGGGGCTATGGCTACACCTTC.

The genes are TRBV5-5 and TRBJ1-2; 10 positions match TRBD1. Germline V gives CDR1 SGHKS, CDR2 YYEKEE (reference sequence). The CDR3 has 13 residues. Germline trimming cut 3 bases from V and 8 bases from J; bases unmatched to any gene: 4. CDR3 in DNA: TGTGCCAGCAGCTCGGGGACAGGGGAAGGCTACACCTTC. It is translated as CASSSGTGEGYTF.

DNA for the CDR3: TGCGCCAGCAGCTTGGGGACGAGGGGCCAGCCCCAGCATTTT. It yields the protein CASSLGTRGQPQHF. This chain links TRBV4-3 with TRBJ1-5, with D possibly matching TRBD1 (5 bases). Trimming removed 5 bases at V and 7 bases at J, with 15 bases between. The CDR3 is made up of 14 amino acids. The germline V gene encodes CDR1 LGHNA and CDR2 YSLEER.

This chain joins TRBV27 and TRBJ1-1, with D perhaps matching TRBD1 (5 bases). Germline V gene lookup returns CDR1 MNHEY and CDR2 SMNVEV (reference sequence). The CDR3 loop spans 15 amino acids. The germline V and J ends were trimmed by 5 bases and 1 base, with 14 bases remaining between them. The DNA for the CDR3 is TGTGCCAGCAGTCCTCAGACAGATCCGAACACTGAAGCTTTCTTT. This gives the protein CASSPQTDPNTEAFF.

V is TRBV7-9 and J is TRBJ1-2; tentative D call: TRBD1 (5 bases). V lost 5 bases and J 5 bases, leaving 15 bases between the germline ends. This CDR3 has 14 residues. CDR1 and CDR2 (germline): SEHNR, FQNEAQ (reference sequence). The CDR3 loop is CASSLDGGGYGYTF. CDR3 DNA: TGTGCCAGCAGCCTGGACGGGGGAGGTTATGGCTACACCTTC.

This sequence joins TRBV6-5 and TRBJ1-2; TRBD1 agrees at 7 bases. The CDR3 runs 15 residues. V shed 1 base, J shed 5 bases, and the junction held 7 bases outside the gene matches. Germline V gene lookup returns CDR1 MNHEY and CDR2 SVGAGI. The CDR3 reads CASSYWRGRGYGYTF. DNA for the CDR3: TGTGCCAGCAGTTACTGGAGGGGGCGCGGTTATGGCTACACCTTC.

This clone was recorded only once. The rearrangement joins TRBV18 to TRBJ2-2; D gene ambiguous. Trimming shortened V by 2 bases and J by 2 bases, and 15 bases separated the two germline ends. CDR1 is KGHSH and CDR2 is LQKENI in the germline V gene. This CDR3 is 17 amino acids long. Here the CDR3 reads CASSPRSDWGNTGELFF. The CDR3 region has the DNA TGTGCCAGCTCACCAAGATCGGATTGGGGAAACACCGGGGAGCTGTTTTTT.

This chain uses TRBV6-6 with TRBJ2-2, with D tentatively TRBD1 or TRBD2 (5 bases each). V lost 9 bases and J lost 0, with 8 bases in between. The CDR3 consists of 13 residues. CDR1 is MNHNY, CDR2 SVGAGI, per germline (reference sequence). CDR3 region: CASGGANTGELFF. Written as DNA, the CDR3 is TGTGCCAGTGGGGGAGCGAACACCGGGGAGCTGTTTTTT.

The gene calls are TRBV4-3 and TRBJ1-4; D is ambiguous. V lost 1 base, J lost 6 bases, and 12 bases lay in between. This CDR3 comprises 15 residues. Germline V gene lookup returns CDR1 LGHNA and CDR2 YSLEER. As DNA, the CDR3 is TGCGCCAGCAGCCAAGTCCCCGGGAAACATGAAAAACTGTTTTTT. As protein: CASSQVPGKHEKLFF.

This clone was counted a few times. The V gene is TRBV18, the J gene TRBJ2-5, with TRBD2 matching over 7 bases. Trimming cost V 6 bases and J 3 bases; bases outside gene matches: 19. The CDR3 totals 18 residues. Germline assignment: CDR1 KGHSH and CDR2 LQKENI. As DNA, the CDR3 is TGTGCCAGCTCCACCAAGGTCGCTAGCGGACCAACCAAAGAGACCCAGTACTTC. This encodes CASSTKVASGPTKETQYF.

V and J are TRBV14 and TRBJ1-1, with D possibly being TRBD1 (5 bases). The CDR3 is made up of 13 amino acids. Trimming removed 0 bases from V and 6 bases from J, with 8 bases in between. Germline V gene sequence: CDR1 SGHDN, CDR2 FVKESK. The CDR3 DNA reads TGTGCCAGCAGCCAAGATTGGGGACCTGAAGCTTTCTTT. Protein sequence: CASSQDWGPEAFF.

The chain recombines TRBV10-3 with TRBJ2-1; 12 nucleotides align to TRBD2. V lost 6 bases and J lost 7; bases outside the gene matches: 7. The CDR3 runs to 15 residues. Germline V gives CDR1 ENHRY, CDR2 SYGVKD. CDR3 sequence: CAISTGTSGLNEQFF. The CDR3 coding sequence is TGTGCCATCAGCACCGGGACTAGCGGGCTGAATGAGCAGTTCTTC.

The chain combines TRBV19 with TRBJ1-1; possibly TRBD1 for D (5 bases). The V gene's germline CDR1 is LNHDA and CDR2 SQIVND (reference sequence). Trimming removed 1 base from V and 0 bases from J, with 12 bases in between. The CDR3 totals 16 residues. As DNA, the CDR3 is TGTGCCAGTAGTATAGGGACTCGGGGCATGAACACTGAAGCTTTCTTT. Protein sequence: CASSIGTRGMNTEAFF. Full variable domain (remainder filled in from reference TRBV19 and TRBJ1-1): DGGITQSPKYLFRKEGQNVTLSCEQNLNHDAMYWYRQDPGQGLRLIYYSQIVNDFQKGDIAEGYSVSREKKESFPLTVTSAQKNPTAFYLCASSIGTRGMNTEAFFGQGTRLTVV.

The chain has TRBV19 and TRBJ1-5, with D uncertain. The germline gives CDR1 LNHDA, CDR2 SQIVND (reference sequence). The CDR3 consists of 12 residues. Trimming shortened V by 8 bases and J by 3 bases, and 8 bases separated the two germline ends. CDR3 nucleotides: TGTGCCAGTGGCAAAAACAATCAGCCCCAGCATTTT. Its translation is CASGKNNQPQHF.

This rearrangement joins TRBV5-1 to TRBJ2-7; maybe TRBD1 (6 bases). Germline V gives CDR1 SGHRS, CDR2 YFSETQ. V shed 5 bases and J shed 0 bases, with 21 bases lying between them. This CDR3 has 17 amino acids. CDR3 residues: CASSQPRAGARSYEQYF. The CDR3 DNA follows: TGCGCCAGCAGTCAGCCACGGGCAGGGGCCCGCTCCTACGAGCAGTACTTC.

J is TRBJ2-5 and V is TRBV9, with TRBD2 matching 12 bases. The CDR3 runs to 15 residues. Trimming at V came to 6 bases and at J to 5 bases, leaving 8 bases not matched to a gene. Germline V gene lookup returns CDR1 SGDLS and CDR2 YYNGEE. The CDR3 sequence is CASTSAGTSGETQYF. CDR3 DNA: TGTGCCAGCACCAGCGCAGGGACTAGCGGGGAGACCCAGTACTTC.

The chain joins TRBV5-6 to TRBJ2-1; 7 nucleotides match TRBD2. Germline CDR1 SGHDT, CDR2 YYEEEE. The CDR3 covers 14 residues. Unmatched junction bases numbered 11, after V lost 4 bases and J lost 10 bases. The CDR3 loop reads CASSPETERGEQFF. CDR3 bases: TGTGCCAGCAGCCCGGAAACCGAGCGGGGCGAGCAGTTCTTC.

The chain uses TRBV4-1 and TRBJ1-1; TRBD1 aligns across 7 bases. With 5 bases clipped from V and 0 bases from J, the junction kept 12 bases outside the gene matches. The CDR3 contains 17 residues. Germline values: CDR1 MGHRA, CDR2 YSYEKL. The DNA of the CDR3 is TGCGCCAGCAGCACTCGTCCCGGGACAGCCTTGAACACTGAAGCTTTCTTT. Protein product: CASSTRPGTALNTEAFF.

V is TRBV6-6 and J is TRBJ1-2; no reliable D call. The CDR3 is 11 residues long. The V gene's germline CDR1 is MNHNY and CDR2 SVGAGI (reference sequence). Trimming took 6 bases from V and 8 from J, leaving 10 bases between them. The CDR3 nucleotides read TGTGCCAGCAGGTTGTACCCAGGCTACACCTTC. It translates to CASRLYPGYTF.

This chain links TRBV5-1 with TRBJ2-5, with 11 bases identical to TRBD1. CDR3 length: 14 amino acids. Germline V lookup: CDR1 SGHRS, CDR2 YFSETQ. Germline trimming cut 2 bases from V and 5 bases from J; bases unmatched to any gene: 2. The CDR3 loop is CASSFGTGGETQYF. CDR3 DNA sequence: TGCGCCAGCAGCTTTGGGACAGGGGGGGAGACCCAGTACTTC.

This sequence joins TRBV15 and TRBJ2-7, with TRBD1 matching over 11 bases. Germline assignment: CDR1 LNHNV and CDR2 YYDKDF (reference sequence). V trimming: 1 base; J trimming: 3 bases; junction bases outside the gene matches: 2. The CDR3 is made up of 15 amino acids. The CDR3 reads CATSRGGTGGYEQYF. CDR3 DNA sequence: TGTGCCACCAGCAGAGGAGGGACAGGGGGCTACGAGCAGTACTTC. Looking up the rest from reference TRBV15 and TRBJ2-7 gives the full variable domain: DAMVIQNPRYQVTQFGKPVTLSCSQTLNHNVMYWYQQKSSQAPKLLFHYYDKDFNNEADTPDNFQSRRPNTSFCFLDIRSPGLGDTAMYLCATSRGGTGGYEQYFGPGTRLTVT.

The rearrangement joins TRBV29-1 to TRBJ2-7; perhaps TRBD1 as D (5 bases). Germline V gene sequence: CDR1 SQVTM, CDR2 ANQGSEA. V lost 4 bases and J lost 1, with 11 bases in between. The CDR3 is made up of 13 amino acids. CDR3 sequence: CSVGKGPSYEQYF. In DNA form, the CDR3 reads TGCAGCGTTGGAAAGGGGCCGTCCTACGAGCAGTACTTC.